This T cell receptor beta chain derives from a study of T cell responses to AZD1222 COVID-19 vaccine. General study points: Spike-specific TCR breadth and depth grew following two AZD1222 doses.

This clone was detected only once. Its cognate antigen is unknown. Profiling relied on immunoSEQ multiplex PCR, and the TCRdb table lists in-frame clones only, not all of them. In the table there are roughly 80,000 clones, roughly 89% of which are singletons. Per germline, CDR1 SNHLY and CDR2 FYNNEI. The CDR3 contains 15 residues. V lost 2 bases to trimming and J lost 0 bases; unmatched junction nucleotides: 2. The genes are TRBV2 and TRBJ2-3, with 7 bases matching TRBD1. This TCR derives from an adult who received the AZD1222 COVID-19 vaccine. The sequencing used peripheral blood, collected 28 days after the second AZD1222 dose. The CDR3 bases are TGTGCCAGCAGTGAATGGGACAGTAGCACAGATACGCAGTATTTT. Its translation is CASSEWDSSTDTQYF.